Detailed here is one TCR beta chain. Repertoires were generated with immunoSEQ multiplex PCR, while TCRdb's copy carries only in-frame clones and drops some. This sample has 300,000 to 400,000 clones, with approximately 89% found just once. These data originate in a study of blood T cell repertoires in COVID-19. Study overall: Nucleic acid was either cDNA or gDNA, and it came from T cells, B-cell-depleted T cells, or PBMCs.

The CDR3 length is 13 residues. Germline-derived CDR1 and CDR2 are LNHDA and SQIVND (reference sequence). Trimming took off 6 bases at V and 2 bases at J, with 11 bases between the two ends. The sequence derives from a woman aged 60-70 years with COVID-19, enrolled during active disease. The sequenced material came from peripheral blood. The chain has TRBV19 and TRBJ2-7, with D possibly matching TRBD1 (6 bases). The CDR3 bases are TGTGCCAGTAGCATTACAGGGACCTACGAGCAGTACTTC. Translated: CASSITGTYEQYF. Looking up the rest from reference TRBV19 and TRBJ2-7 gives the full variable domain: DGGITQSPKYLFRKEGQNVTLSCEQNLNHDAMYWYRQDPGQGLRLIYYSQIVNDFQKGDIAEGYSVSREKKESFPLTVTSAQKNPTAFYLCASSITGTYEQYFGPGTRLTVT.